The table lists the clone carrying this TCR beta chain with many counts. Its cognate antigen is unknown. The data derive from a study of regulatory T cells in long-lasting Graves disease. Regarding the study as a whole: The number of shared public clonotypes was higher in persistent patients (roughly 3,000) than new patients (approximately 1,000).

The germline gives CDR1 SGHVS, CDR2 FQNEAQ. V shed 6 bases and J shed 3 bases, with 14 bases lying between them. The CDR3 covers 14 residues. Stated time point: newly diagnosed GD, antithyroid drugs for less than 3 months. The authors made the TCR library using RNA they extracted from PBMCs. In building TCR beta libraries, iRepertoire HTBI primers were used together with Arm-PCR of CDR3 regions. TCRdb recomputed calls from the multiplex PCR reads with MiXCR, one row per CDR3 protein. The sample includes around 500,000 distinct CDR3 sequences, about 13% of them seen just once. This sample was shared with a second study, whose subject was T cells in Graves' hyperthyroidism and ophthalmopathy.

The receptor comes from a young man with Graves disease. The V call is TRBV7-8, the J call TRBJ1-2; TRBD1 might be the D (6 bases). This specimen was peripheral blood mononuclear cells (PBMCs), taken at new diagnosis, from a patient treated with antithyroid drugs. CDR3 DNA sequence: TGTGCCAGCAGTAGACAGGACCTGTACTATGGCTACACCTTC. It specifies CASSRQDLYYGYTF.